Listed below are T cell receptor beta chains from one sample, sequenced in a study of radiation and T cells in renal cell carcinoma. Libraries were prepared by immunoSEQ multiplex PCR; TCRdb keeps only in-frame clonotypes and omits some of them. Seen here are about 78,000 clones, approximately 90% observed once, and the top ten hold more than 4.5%. This material consisted of blood, taken from a patient whose treatment included radiotherapy and nephrectomy. Receptor source: a woman in her 70s with renal cell carcinoma. Each CDR3 is given with its conserved first and last residue. D genes are given only for firm matches. The listing skips clone size in some rows; elsewhere it reads once, few, many or a size class.

D gene	V gene	J gene	clone size	CDR3 DNA	CDR3 protein
-	TRBV7-8	TRBJ1-2	-	TGTGCCAGCAGCTTGGCCGCGACGGGGGAGGCTTATGGCTACACCTTC	CASSLAATGEAYGYTF
-	TRBV7-2	TRBJ1-4	-	TGTGCCAGCAGCTTAGACGGGCAGGTCGCTGAAAAACTGTTTTTT	CASSLDGQVAEKLFF
-	TRBV7-2	TRBJ2-5	once	TGTGCCAGCAGCTTGGCACCGGGGCAAGAGACCCAGTACTTC	CASSLAPGQETQYF
-	TRBV6-6	TRBJ2-4	-	TGTGCCAGCAGCCTCTCGAGGCGGACCAAAAACATTCAGTACTTC	CASSLSRRTKNIQYF
-	TRBV5-5	TRBJ1-2	-	TGTGCCAGCAGCTTTCAGGGTCCCTATGGCTACACCTTC	CASSFQGPYGYTF
TRBD2	TRBV7-8	TRBJ2-1	-	TGTGCCAGCAGCTTAGAACTAGCGGGGGGTTTCTCCTACAATGAGCAGTTCTTC	CASSLELAGGFSYNEQFF
-	TRBV5-8	TRBJ2-1	-	TGTGCCAGCAGCCCTGGATTAGGGAATGAGCAGTTCTTC	CASSPGLGNEQFF
TRBD2	TRBV6-5	TRBJ2-5	-	TGTGCCAGCAGCCCACTAGCGGGGCCCGGGACCCAGTACTTC	CASSPLAGPGTQYF
-	TRBV27	TRBJ2-7	once	TGTGCCCCCGGGGGGACAGCCTACGAGCAGTACTTC	CAPGGTAYEQYF
-	TRBV11-3	TRBJ2-3	-	TGTGCCAGCAGCTTAGATCGTACCAGAGCCGGCACAGATACGCAGTATTTT	CASSLDRTRAGTDTQYF
-	TRBV5-1	TRBJ2-3	-	TGCGCCAGCAGCCTGGGGGGCGGCGCTAGCACAGATACGCAGTATTTT	CASSLGGGASTDTQYF
-	TRBV11-3	TRBJ2-3	-	TGTGCCAGCAGCTTAGACGACATTCGAAATACGCAGTATTTT	CASSLDDIRNTQYF
-	TRBV6-5	TRBJ1-5	-	TGTGCCAGCAGTTACGGGGGGAGTAGCAATCAGCCCCAGCATTTT	CASSYGGSSNQPQHF